This T cell receptor beta chain originates from a study of blood T cell repertoires in COVID-19. Study in general: COVID-19 samples from acute and convalescent phases originated in the United States, Italy and Spain.

Authors' data handling: Estimated nucleated cell counts came from reference gene primer amplification. Data came from immunoSEQ multiplex PCR; TCRdb stores just in-frame clones and leaves some out. V and J calls and clone size follow that table, whereas D and trimming were derived from the DNA. The table records around 250,000 clones, 90% to 95% of them present only once. Those enrolled, adults aged 18 to 89 years, came from about 24 US areas. V shed 3 bases and J shed 1 base, with 10 bases lying between them. Germline V gene lookup returns CDR1 GTSNPN and CDR2 SVGIG (reference sequence). The CDR3 is 14 amino acids.

The sequenced sample consisted of PBMCs or T cells enriched from blood (not recorded which). The chain links TRBV30 to TRBJ1-3; D not certain. The clonotype originates from a human donor in a cohort exposed to, infected with or recovered from COVID-19 (not recorded which). The donor label of this sample is uncertain. CDR3 loop: CAWSPVPSGNTIYF. The CDR3 coding sequence is TGTGCCTGGAGCCCGGTCCCATCTGGAAACACCATATATTTT.